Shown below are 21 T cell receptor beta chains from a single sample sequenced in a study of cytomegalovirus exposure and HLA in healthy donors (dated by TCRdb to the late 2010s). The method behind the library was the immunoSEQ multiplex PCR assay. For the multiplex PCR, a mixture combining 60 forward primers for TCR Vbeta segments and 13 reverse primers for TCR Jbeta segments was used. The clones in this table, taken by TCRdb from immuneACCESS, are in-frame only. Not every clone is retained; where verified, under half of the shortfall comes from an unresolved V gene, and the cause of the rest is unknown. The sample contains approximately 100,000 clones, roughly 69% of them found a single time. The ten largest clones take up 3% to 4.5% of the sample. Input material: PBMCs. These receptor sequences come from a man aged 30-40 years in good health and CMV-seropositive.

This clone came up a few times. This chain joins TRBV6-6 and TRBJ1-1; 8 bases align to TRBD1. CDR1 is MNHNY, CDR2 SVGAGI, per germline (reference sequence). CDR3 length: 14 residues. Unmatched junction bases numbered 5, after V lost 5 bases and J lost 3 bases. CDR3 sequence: CASSRQGIDTEAFF. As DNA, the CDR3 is TGTGCCAGCAGTAGACAGGGGATCGACACTGAAGCTTTCTTT.

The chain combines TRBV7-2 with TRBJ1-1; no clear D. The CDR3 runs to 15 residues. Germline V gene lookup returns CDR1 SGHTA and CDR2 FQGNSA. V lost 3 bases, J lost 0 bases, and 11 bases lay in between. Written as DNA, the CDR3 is TGTGCCAGCAGCTTCGCCAGACTTTTGAACACTGAAGCTTTCTTT. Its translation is CASSFARLLNTEAFF.

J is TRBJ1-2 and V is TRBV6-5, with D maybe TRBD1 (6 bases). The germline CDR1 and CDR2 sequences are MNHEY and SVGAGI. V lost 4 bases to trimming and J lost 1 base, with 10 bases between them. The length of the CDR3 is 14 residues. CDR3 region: CASSFGQLNYGYTF. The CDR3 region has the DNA TGTGCCAGCAGTTTCGGACAGCTTAACTATGGCTACACCTTC.

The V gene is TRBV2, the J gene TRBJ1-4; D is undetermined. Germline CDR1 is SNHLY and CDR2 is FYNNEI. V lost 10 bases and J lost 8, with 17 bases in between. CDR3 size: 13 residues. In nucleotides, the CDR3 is TGTGCCATCTCGGGTCTCGGTCGCGAAAAACTGTTTTTT. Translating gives CAISGLGREKLFF.

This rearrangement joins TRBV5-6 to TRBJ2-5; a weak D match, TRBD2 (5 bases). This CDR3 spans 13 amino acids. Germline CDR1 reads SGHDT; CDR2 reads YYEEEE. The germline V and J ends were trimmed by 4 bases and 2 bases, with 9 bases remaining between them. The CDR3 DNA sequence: TGTGCCAGCAGCCTCGGGGAGCAAGAGACCCAGTACTTC. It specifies CASSLGEQETQYF.

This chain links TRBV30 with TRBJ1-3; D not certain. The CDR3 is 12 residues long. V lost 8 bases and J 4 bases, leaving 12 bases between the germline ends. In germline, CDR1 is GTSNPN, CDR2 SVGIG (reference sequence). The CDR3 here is CAPREKGNTIYF. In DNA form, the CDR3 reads TGTGCCCCCCGTGAGAAAGGAAACACCATATATTTT.

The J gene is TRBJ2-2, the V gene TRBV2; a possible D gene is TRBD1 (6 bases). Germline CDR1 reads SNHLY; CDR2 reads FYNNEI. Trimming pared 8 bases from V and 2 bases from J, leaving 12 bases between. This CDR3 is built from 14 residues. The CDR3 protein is CASGRDTNTGELFF. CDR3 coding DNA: TGTGCCAGCGGCCGGGACACTAACACCGGGGAGCTGTTTTTT.

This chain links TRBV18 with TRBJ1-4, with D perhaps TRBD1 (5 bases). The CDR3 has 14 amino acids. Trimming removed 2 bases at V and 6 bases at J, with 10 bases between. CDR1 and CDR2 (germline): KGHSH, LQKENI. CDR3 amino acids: CASSPAQGDEKLFF. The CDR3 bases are TGTGCCAGCTCACCAGCCCAGGGTGATGAAAAACTGTTTTTT.

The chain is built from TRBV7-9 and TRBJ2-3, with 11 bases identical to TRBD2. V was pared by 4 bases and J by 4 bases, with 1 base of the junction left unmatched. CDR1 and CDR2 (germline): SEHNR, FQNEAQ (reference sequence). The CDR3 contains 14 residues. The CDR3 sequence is CASSSGLAADTQYF. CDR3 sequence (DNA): TGTGCCAGCAGCTCGGGACTAGCGGCAGATACGCAGTATTTT.

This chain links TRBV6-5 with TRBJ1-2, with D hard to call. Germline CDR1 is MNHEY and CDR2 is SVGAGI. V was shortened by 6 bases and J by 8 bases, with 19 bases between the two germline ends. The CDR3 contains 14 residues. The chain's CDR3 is CASRPTPEGVGYTF. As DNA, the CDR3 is TGTGCCAGCAGACCTACACCGGAGGGAGTCGGCTACACCTTC.

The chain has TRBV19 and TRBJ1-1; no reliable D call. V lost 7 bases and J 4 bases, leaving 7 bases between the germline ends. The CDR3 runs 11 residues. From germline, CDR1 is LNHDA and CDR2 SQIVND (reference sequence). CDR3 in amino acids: CASKRGTEAFF. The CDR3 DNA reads TGTGCCAGTAAACGGGGCACTGAAGCTTTCTTT.

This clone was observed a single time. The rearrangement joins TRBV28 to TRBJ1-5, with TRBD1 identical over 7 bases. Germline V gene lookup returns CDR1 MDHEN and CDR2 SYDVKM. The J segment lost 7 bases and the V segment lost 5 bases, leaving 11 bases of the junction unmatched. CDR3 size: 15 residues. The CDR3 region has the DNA TGTGCCAGCAGTCGTAGGGGGCTAGTCAGGCAGCCCCAGCATTTT. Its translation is CASSRRGLVRQPQHF. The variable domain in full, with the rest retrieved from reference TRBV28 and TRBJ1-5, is DVKVTQSSRYLVKRTGEKVFLECVQDMDHENMFWYRQDPGLGLRLIYFSYDVKMKEKGDIPEGYSVSREKKERFSLILESASTNQTSMYLCASSRRGLVRQPQHFGDGTRLSIL.

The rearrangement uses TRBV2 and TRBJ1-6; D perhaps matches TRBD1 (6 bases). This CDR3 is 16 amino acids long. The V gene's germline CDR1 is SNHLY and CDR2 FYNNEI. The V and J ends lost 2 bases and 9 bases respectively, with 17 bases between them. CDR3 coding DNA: TGTGCCAGCAGTGAAAGGGCTGGGGGCTATGGTTCACCCCTCCACTTT. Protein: CASSERAGGYGSPLHF. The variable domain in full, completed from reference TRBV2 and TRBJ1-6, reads EPEVTQTPSHQVTQMGQEVILRCVPISNHLYFYWYRQILGQKVEFLVSFYNNEISEKSEIFDDQFSVERPDGSNFTLKIRSTKLEDSAMYFCASSERAGGYGSPLHFGNGTRLTVT.

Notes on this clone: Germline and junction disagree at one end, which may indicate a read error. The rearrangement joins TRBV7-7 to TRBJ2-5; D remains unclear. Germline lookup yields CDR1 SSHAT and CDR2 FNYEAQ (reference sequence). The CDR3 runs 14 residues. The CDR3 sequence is CASSPLGPQETQYF. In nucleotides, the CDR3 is TGTGCTAGCAGCCCCCTGGGCCCTCAAGAGACCCAGTACTTC.

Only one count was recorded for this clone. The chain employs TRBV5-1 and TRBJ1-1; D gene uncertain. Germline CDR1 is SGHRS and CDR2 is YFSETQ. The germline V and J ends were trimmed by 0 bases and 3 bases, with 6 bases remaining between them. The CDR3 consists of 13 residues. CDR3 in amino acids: CASSLVPDTEAFF. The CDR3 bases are TGCGCCAGCAGCTTGGTTCCGGACACTGAAGCTTTCTTT.

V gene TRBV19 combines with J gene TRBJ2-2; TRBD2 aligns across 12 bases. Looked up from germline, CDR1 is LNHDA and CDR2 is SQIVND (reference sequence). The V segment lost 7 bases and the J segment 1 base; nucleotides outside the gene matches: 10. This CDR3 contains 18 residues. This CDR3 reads CASIFPSGGALNTGELFF. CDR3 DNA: TGTGCCAGTATATTCCCTAGCGGGGGGGCCCTGAACACCGGGGAGCTGTTTTTT.

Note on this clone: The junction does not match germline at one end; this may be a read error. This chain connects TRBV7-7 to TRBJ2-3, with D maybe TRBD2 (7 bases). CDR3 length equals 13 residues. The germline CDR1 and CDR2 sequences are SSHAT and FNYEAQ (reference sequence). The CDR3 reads CASSSGGTDTQYF. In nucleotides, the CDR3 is TGTGCTAGCAGCTCGGGGGGCACGGATACGCAGTATTTT.

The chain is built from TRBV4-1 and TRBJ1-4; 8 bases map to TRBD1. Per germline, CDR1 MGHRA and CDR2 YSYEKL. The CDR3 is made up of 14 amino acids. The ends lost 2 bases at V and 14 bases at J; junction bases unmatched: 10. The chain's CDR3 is CASSQPSTDRVLFF. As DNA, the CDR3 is TGCGCCAGCAGCCAACCTTCGACGGACAGGGTTCTGTTTTTT.

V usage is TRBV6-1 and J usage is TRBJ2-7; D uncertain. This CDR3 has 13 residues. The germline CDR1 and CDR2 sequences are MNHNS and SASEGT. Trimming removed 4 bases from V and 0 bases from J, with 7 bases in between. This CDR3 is CASSGGSSYEQYF. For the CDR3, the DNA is TGTGCCAGCAGTGGAGGCAGCTCCTACGAGCAGTACTTC.

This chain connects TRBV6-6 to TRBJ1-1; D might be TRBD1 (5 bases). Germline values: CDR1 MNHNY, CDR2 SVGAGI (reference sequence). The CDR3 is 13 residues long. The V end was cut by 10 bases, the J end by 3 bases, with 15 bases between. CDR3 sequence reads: CATLPAGYTEAFF. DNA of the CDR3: TGTGCCACCCTGCCTGCAGGGTACACTGAAGCTTTCTTT.

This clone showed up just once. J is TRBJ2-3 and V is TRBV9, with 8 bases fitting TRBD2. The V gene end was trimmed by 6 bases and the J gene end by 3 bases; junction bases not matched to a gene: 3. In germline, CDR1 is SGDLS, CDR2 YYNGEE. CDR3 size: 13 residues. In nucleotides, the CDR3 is TGTGCCAGCACCATAGCGGGGACAGATACGCAGTATTTT. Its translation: CASTIAGTDTQYF.